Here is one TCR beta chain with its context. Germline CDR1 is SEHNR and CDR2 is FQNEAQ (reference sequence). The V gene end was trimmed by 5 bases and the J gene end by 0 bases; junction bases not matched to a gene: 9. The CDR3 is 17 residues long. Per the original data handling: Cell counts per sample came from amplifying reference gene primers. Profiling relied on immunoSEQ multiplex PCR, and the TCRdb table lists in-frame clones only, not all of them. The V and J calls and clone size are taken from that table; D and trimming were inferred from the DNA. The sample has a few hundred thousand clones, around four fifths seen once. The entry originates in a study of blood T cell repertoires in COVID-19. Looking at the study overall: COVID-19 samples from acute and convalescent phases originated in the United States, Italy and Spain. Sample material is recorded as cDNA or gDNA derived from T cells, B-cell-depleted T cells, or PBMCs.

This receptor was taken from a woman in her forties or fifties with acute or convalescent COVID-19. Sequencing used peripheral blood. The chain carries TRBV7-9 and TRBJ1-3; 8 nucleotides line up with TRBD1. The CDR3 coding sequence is TGTGCCAGCAGCCCTTCGACAGGGGCCTCCTCTGGAAACACCATATATTTT. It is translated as CASSPSTGASSGNTIYF.